One sample yielded the 25 T cell receptor beta chains listed below, sequenced in a study of blood T cell repertoires in COVID-19. The table came from immunoSEQ multiplex PCR; TCRdb's copy has only in-frame clones and leaves some out. The sample shows 140,000 or so clones, more than 60% of them seen only once. Sequenced input: peripheral blood. The receptor set was obtained from a man between 50 and 59 years old with acute or convalescent COVID-19.

This clone was seen a single time. The chain carries TRBV7-8 and TRBJ2-7; 10 bases are a match to TRBD2. Germline-derived CDR1 and CDR2 are SGHVS and FQNEAQ. This CDR3 spans 17 amino acids. Trimming at V came to 5 bases and at J to 0 bases, leaving 10 bases not matched to a gene. The DNA of the CDR3 is TGTGCCAGCAGCAAGATGAGACTAGCGGGCTTCTCCTACGAGCAGTACGTC. Its translation is CASSKMRLAGFSYEQYV.

The table lists this clone with a count of one. The chain is built from TRBV11-3 and TRBJ2-3; no reliable D call. The CDR3 is 13 amino acids. Germline V gene lookup returns CDR1 SGHNT and CDR2 YENEEA. Trimming cost V 2 bases and J 3 bases, with 6 bases left between them. CDR3 sequence: CASSLSETDTQYF. In nucleotides, the CDR3 is TGTGCCAGCAGCTTAAGCGAAACAGATACGCAGTATTTT.

V and J are TRBV11-3 and TRBJ2-1; 12 nucleotides agree with TRBD2. The CDR3 sequence is 16 residues long. The V gene end was trimmed by 4 bases and the J gene end by 4 bases; junction bases not matched to a gene: 5. Germline V CDR1 and CDR2: SGHNT, YENEEA. CDR3 amino acids: CASSSEGLAGYNEQFF. CDR3 coding DNA: TGTGCCAGCAGCTCTGAGGGACTAGCGGGTTACAATGAGCAGTTCTTC.

The CDR3 DNA reads TGTGCCACCAGTGCCAGCTCTGGAAACACCATATATTTT. Its protein product is CATSASSGNTIYF. The chain recombines TRBV24-1 with TRBJ1-3, with D unresolved. The CDR3 is 13 amino acids. Germline-derived CDR1 and CDR2 are KGHDR and SFDVKD. V was clipped by 5 bases and J by 0 bases, with 4 bases between them.

About this clone: Additional DNA sequences in this sample encode the identical CDR3. This chain uses TRBV5-1 with TRBJ1-2; D not resolved. Trimming left V 0 bases short and J 5 bases short, with 11 bases between. CDR1 and CDR2 from the germline V gene are SGHRS and YFSETQ. This CDR3 has 14 amino acids. The CDR3 spells CASSLEAAGYGYTF. CDR3 coding DNA: TGCGCCAGCAGCTTGGAGGCGGCGGGGTATGGCTACACCTTC.

The chain uses TRBV5-1 and TRBJ2-2; possible D gene TRBD1, 5 bases. V was shortened by 4 bases and J by 4 bases, with 11 bases between the two germline ends. The CDR3 length is 14 residues. Germline loops: CDR1 SGHRS, CDR2 YFSETQ. The CDR3 sequence is CASSLKDSTGELFF. In nucleotides, the CDR3 is TGCGCCAGCAGCCTGAAAGACAGCACCGGGGAGCTGTTTTTT.

This clone was observed once. The chain recombines TRBV7-3 with TRBJ2-2; tentatively, D is TRBD1 (5 bases). Germline V gene sequence: CDR1 SGHTA, CDR2 FQGTGA. V was clipped by 7 bases and J by 7 bases, with 13 bases between them. The CDR3 covers 13 residues. CDR3 protein: CASKGYGGGELFF. The DNA for the CDR3 is TGTGCCAGCAAGGGGTATGGCGGCGGGGAGCTGTTTTTT.

This chain uses TRBV5-1 with TRBJ2-1; 8 positions match TRBD1. V lost 4 bases, J lost 4 bases, and 7 bases stayed unmatched. CDR3 length: 15 residues. Germline loops: CDR1 SGHRS, CDR2 YFSETQ. The CDR3 reads CASSGGTGPYNEQFF. DNA of the CDR3: TGCGCCAGCAGCGGGGGGACAGGTCCGTACAATGAGCAGTTCTTC. Full variable domain (rest looked up from reference TRBV5-1 and TRBJ2-1): KAGVTQTPRYLIKTRGQQVTLSCSPISGHRSVSWYQQTPGQGLQFLFEYFSETQRNKGNFPGRFSGRQFSNSRSEMNVSTLELGDSALYLCASSGGTGPYNEQFFGPGTRLTVL.

The V gene is TRBV28, the J gene TRBJ2-3; D possibly corresponds to TRBD2 (5 bases). With 5 bases removed from V and 6 bases from J, the gap between germline ends came to 15 bases. The CDR3 runs to 14 residues. Looked up from germline, CDR1 is MDHEN and CDR2 is SYDVKM. CDR3 loop: CASSGKPIADTQYF. In nucleotides, the CDR3 is TGTGCCAGCAGTGGAAAACCTATAGCGGATACGCAGTATTTT.

The genes are TRBV27 and TRBJ1-4; 7 positions agree with TRBD1. In germline, CDR1 is MNHEY, CDR2 SMNVEV (reference sequence). V lost 5 bases and J lost 10; bases outside the gene matches: 10. This CDR3 has 14 amino acids. CDR3 coding DNA: TGTGCCAGCAGTCTATTTTCAGGGGGAGGAAAACTGTTTTTT. Protein product: CASSLFSGGGKLFF.

This rearrangement joins TRBV6-1 to TRBJ2-4; 11 nucleotides align to TRBD2. The CDR3 loop spans 19 amino acids. Losses at the gene ends were 2 bases for V and 0 bases for J; bases not matched to a gene: 9. Germline CDR1 is MNHNS and CDR2 is SASEGT. CDR3 loop: CASSETSGGVRLAKNIQYF. In DNA, the CDR3 is TGTGCCAGCAGTGAAACTAGCGGGGGAGTCAGACTAGCCAAAAACATTCAGTACTTC.

The CDR3 DNA reads TGTGCCAGCAGCTTAGAGGCTAGCGGGGGTCGAGAGACCCAGTACTTC. Translated: CASSLEASGGRETQYF. The chain joins TRBV7-2 to TRBJ2-5; 10 positions agree with TRBD2. Germline values: CDR1 SGHTA, CDR2 FQGNSA. The CDR3 totals 16 residues. Trimming took 1 base from V and 4 from J; bases not matched to a gene: 6.

This chain joins TRBV6-1 and TRBJ1-2; D uncertain. Germline CDR1 reads MNHNS; CDR2 reads SASEGT. This CDR3 spans 14 amino acids. Trimming removed 2 bases from V and 2 bases from J, with 9 bases in between. The CDR3 protein is CASSEMAANYGYTF. The CDR3 DNA reads as TGTGCCAGCAGTGAAATGGCGGCCAACTATGGCTACACCTTC.

The V call is TRBV6-5, the J call TRBJ1-1, with 7 bases identical to TRBD1. The CDR3 is 15 amino acids. Per germline, CDR1 MNHEY and CDR2 SVGAGI. Trimming at V came to 7 bases and at J to 1 base, leaving 9 bases not matched to a gene. CDR3 loop: CASKGAGARNTEAFF. The CDR3 DNA reads as TGTGCCAGCAAGGGGGCTGGGGCCCGGAACACTGAAGCTTTCTTT.

For this clone: Other nucleotide sequences in the sample specify the same CDR3. The CDR3 DNA follows: TGCGCCAGCAGCTTAGGCGGCGGGTCGGGGGCCAACGTCCTGACTTTC. Its translation: CASSLGGGSGANVLTF. This chain links TRBV5-1 with TRBJ2-6, with D perhaps matching TRBD2 (5 bases). Per germline, CDR1 SGHRS and CDR2 YFSETQ. V was clipped by 2 bases and J by 4 bases, with 13 bases between them. The CDR3 is 16 amino acids.

The table lists this clone with many counts. The chain recombines TRBV5-1 with TRBJ2-2; 13 bases are a match to TRBD2. V shed 4 bases, J shed 3 bases, and the junction held 9 bases outside the gene matches. The germline V gene encodes CDR1 SGHRS and CDR2 YFSETQ. The CDR3 spans 18 residues. Here the CDR3 reads CASSAGRLAGGYTGELFF. The CDR3 nucleotides are TGCGCCAGCAGCGCGGGCCGACTAGCGGGGGGCTACACCGGGGAGCTGTTTTTT.

The chain is built from TRBV7-3 and TRBJ1-1; TRBD1 agrees at 9 bases. V lost 5 bases to trimming and J lost 11 bases; unmatched junction nucleotides: 9. The CDR3 totals 13 residues. Per the germline V gene, CDR1 is SGHTA and CDR2 is FQGTGA. Written as DNA, the CDR3 is TGTGCCAGCAGCCCGCAAGCAGGGACAGGGGCTTTCTTT. Its protein product is CASSPQAGTGAFF. Complete variable domain (other parts from reference TRBV7-3 and TRBJ1-1): GAGVSQTPSNKVTEKGKYVELRCDPISGHTALYWYRQSLGQGPEFLIYFQGTGAADDSGLPNDRFFAVRPEGSVSTLKIQRTERGDSAVYLCASSPQAGTGAFFGQGTRLTVV.

V gene TRBV5-1 combines with J gene TRBJ2-5, with D possibly matching TRBD2 (7 bases). Germline lookup yields CDR1 SGHRS and CDR2 YFSETQ. This CDR3 spans 16 amino acids. The ends were cut back, 0 bases at V and 5 bases at J, with 17 bases in the middle. DNA of the CDR3: TGCGCCAGCAGCTTGGCCCTCCCGGGGGGCAGGGAGACCCAGTACTTC. It encodes CASSLALPGGRETQYF.

This clone was recorded only once. V usage is TRBV5-1 and J usage is TRBJ2-5; D is unresolved. Looked up from germline, CDR1 is SGHRS and CDR2 is YFSETQ. The CDR3 sequence is 13 residues long. The V and J ends lost 4 bases and 0 bases respectively, with 7 bases between them. The CDR3 bases are TGCGCCAGCAGCACTTTGTACCAAGAGACCCAGTACTTC. Translation gives CASSTLYQETQYF. Filled out from reference TRBV5-1 and TRBJ2-5, the complete variable domain reads KAGVTQTPRYLIKTRGQQVTLSCSPISGHRSVSWYQQTPGQGLQFLFEYFSETQRNKGNFPGRFSGRQFSNSRSEMNVSTLELGDSALYLCASSTLYQETQYFGPGTRLLVL.

A note on this clone: This sample includes further DNA sequences coding for the same CDR3. The rearrangement joins TRBV12-3 or TRBV12-4 to TRBJ1-2; TRBD1 matches 7 bases. V shed 5 bases, J shed 7 bases, and the junction held 1 base outside the gene matches. The CDR3 is 11 amino acids. The CDR3 loop reads CASSRQGGYTF. The CDR3 DNA reads TGTGCCAGCAGTCGACAGGGTGGCTACACCTTC.

V and J are TRBV24-1 and TRBJ1-5, with D unclear. Germline loops: CDR1 KGHDR, CDR2 SFDVKD. CDR3 length equals 12 residues. V lost 6 bases to trimming and J lost 5 bases, with 7 bases between them. CDR3 region: CATSQRDQPQHF. CDR3 sequence (DNA): TGTGCCACCAGTCAGAGGGATCAGCCCCAGCATTTT.

The DNA of the CDR3 is TGTGCCAGCAGCCCCCGACTAGCGGGGGGGCTAGAGACCCAGTACTTC. Protein sequence: CASSPRLAGGLETQYF. The chain employs TRBV4-2 and TRBJ2-5; the match to TRBD2 covers 14 bases. V lost 4 bases, J lost 4 bases, and 5 bases stayed unmatched. The CDR3 totals 16 residues. Per the germline V gene, CDR1 is LGHNA and CDR2 is YNFKEQ.

The rearrangement uses TRBV4-2 and TRBJ2-3, with D possibly TRBD1 on 6 matching bases. Germline CDR1 is LGHNA and CDR2 is YNFKEQ. V was clipped by 8 bases and J by 3 bases, with 9 bases between them. The CDR3 runs to 12 residues. As DNA, the CDR3 is TGTGCCAGCCGAGGGGGTACAGATACGCAGTATTTT. It translates to CASRGGTDTQYF.

This chain joins TRBV7-2 and TRBJ2-3, with D possibly being TRBD1 (5 bases). Trimming took 2 bases from V and 4 from J, leaving 7 bases between them. Per germline, CDR1 SGHTA and CDR2 FQGNSA. CDR3 length: 13 residues. The CDR3 DNA follows: TGTGCCAGCAGCTTACAAGGGGCAGATACGCAGTATTTT. Its protein product is CASSLQGADTQYF.

The chain recombines TRBV6-5 with TRBJ1-3; no definite D call. CDR3 length: 13 amino acids. The V and J ends lost 8 bases and 2 bases respectively, with 10 bases between them. From germline, CDR1 is MNHEY and CDR2 SVGAGI. CDR3 in amino acids: CASLYSTGNTIYF. For the CDR3, the DNA is TGTGCCAGCTTATACAGTACTGGAAACACCATATATTTT.